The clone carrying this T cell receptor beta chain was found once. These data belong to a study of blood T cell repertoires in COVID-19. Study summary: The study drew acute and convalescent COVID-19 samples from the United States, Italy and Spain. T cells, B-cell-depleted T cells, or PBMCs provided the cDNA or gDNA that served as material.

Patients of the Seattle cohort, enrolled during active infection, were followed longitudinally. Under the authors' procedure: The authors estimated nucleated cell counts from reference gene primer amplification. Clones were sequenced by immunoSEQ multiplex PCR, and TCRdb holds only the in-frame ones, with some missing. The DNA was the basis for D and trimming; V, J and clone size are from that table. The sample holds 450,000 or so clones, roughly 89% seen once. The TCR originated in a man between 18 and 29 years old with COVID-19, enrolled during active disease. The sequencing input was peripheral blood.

The DNA for the CDR3 is TGCGCCAGCAGCCAAGATAGCGGCGGGGGGGGCTACAATGAGCAGTTCTTC. Residues: CASSQDSGGGGYNEQFF. The V gene is TRBV4-1, the J gene TRBJ2-1; 9 bases agree with TRBD2. CDR3 size: 17 residues. Germline loops: CDR1 MGHRA, CDR2 YSYEKL. V shed 0 bases and J 3 bases; nucleotides not matched to a gene: 6.